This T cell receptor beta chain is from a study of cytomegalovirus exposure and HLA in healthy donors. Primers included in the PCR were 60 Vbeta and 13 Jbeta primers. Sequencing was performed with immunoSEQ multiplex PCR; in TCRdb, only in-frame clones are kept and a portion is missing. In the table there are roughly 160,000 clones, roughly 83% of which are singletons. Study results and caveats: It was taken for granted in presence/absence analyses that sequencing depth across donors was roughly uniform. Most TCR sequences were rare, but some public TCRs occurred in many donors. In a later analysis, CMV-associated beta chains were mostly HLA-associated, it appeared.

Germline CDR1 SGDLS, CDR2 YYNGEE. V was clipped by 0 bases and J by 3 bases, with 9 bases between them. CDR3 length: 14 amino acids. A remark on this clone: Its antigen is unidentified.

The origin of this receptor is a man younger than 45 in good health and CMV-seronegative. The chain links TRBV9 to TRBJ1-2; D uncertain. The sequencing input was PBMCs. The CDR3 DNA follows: TGTGCCAGCAGCGTAGTTGGAGGCCACTATGGCTACACCTTC. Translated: CASSVVGGHYGYTF.